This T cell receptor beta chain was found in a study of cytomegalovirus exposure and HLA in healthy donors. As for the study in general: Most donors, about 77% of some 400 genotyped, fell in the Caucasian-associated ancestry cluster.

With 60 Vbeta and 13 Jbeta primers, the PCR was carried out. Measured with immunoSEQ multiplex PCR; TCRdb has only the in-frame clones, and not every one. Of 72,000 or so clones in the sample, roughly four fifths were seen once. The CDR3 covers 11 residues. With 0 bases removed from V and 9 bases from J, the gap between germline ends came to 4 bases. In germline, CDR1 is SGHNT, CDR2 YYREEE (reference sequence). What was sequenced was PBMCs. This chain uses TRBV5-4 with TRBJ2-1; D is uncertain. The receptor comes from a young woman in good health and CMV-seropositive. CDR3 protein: CASSLGGEQFF. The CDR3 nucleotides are TGTGCCAGCAGCTTGGGAGGTGAGCAGTTCTTC.